This TCR beta chain was sequenced in a study of blood T cell repertoires in COVID-19. Background on the study: COVID-19 samples collected from the United States, Italy and Spain covered acute and convalescent phases. Sources were T cells, B-cell-depleted T cells, or PBMCs; the material itself was cDNA or gDNA.

This CDR3 comprises 14 residues. Trimming shortened V by 5 bases and J by 1 base, and 11 bases separated the two germline ends. CDR1 is SEHNR, CDR2 FQNEAQ, per germline (reference sequence). In the authors' workflow: Researchers report that nucleated cell counts were estimated from reference gene primer amplification. TCRdb keeps only in-frame clones here, not all; method: immunoSEQ multiplex PCR. The DNA gave D and trimming, while V, J and clone size come from that table. Here the sample spans 100,000 to 140,000 clones, 80% to 90% being singletons. Sequenced sample: peripheral blood. The sequence came from a man in his forties or fifties with active or convalescent COVID-19. J is TRBJ1-1 and V is TRBV7-9, with D possibly TRBD1 on 5 matching bases. Here the CDR3 DNA reads TGTGCCAGCAGCCCGCAGACAGCGAACACTGAAGCTTTCTTT. It encodes CASSPQTANTEAFF. Combining the CDR3 with reference TRBV7-9 and TRBJ1-1 gives the whole variable domain DTGVSQNPRHKITKRGQNVTFRCDPISEHNRLYWYRQTLGQGPEFLTYFQNEAQLEKSRLLSDRFSAERPKGSFSTLEIQRTEQGDSAMYLCASSPQTANTEAFFGQGTRLTVV.